This is a list of T cell receptor beta chains from one sample in a study of identical twins. TCRdb independently ran MiXCR on the 5' RACE reads; one entry per CDR3 protein. The sample has under 450,000 distinct CDR3 sequences; roughly 20% are singletons. Sequenced sample: naive T cells sorted from blood. These receptors originate from a man aged 45-65 years in good health. The CDR3 runs from the conserved cysteine through the conserved F or W. The order of the fields is D gene, V gene, J gene, clone size, CDR3 protein, CDR3 DNA. D genes are given only for firm matches. The size field is filled for only some rows; it gives once, few, many or a size class.

>-|TRBV28|TRBJ1-2|few
CASRPGGGERISGYTF
TGTGCCAGCAGACCCGGAGGGGGGGAGCGGATCTCTGGCTACACCTTC
>-|TRBV3-1|TRBJ2-1|many
CASSSTQRTLYNEQFF
TGTGCCAGCAGCTCAACTCAAAGGACACTGTACAATGAGCAGTTCTTC
>-|TRBV20-1|TRBJ1-5|-
CSAADVSNQPQHF
TGCAGTGCTGCGGACGTTAGCAATCAGCCCCAGCATTTT
>-|TRBV6-1|TRBJ1-5|many
CASRVQGFNQPQHF
TGTGCCAGCAGGGTACAGGGCTTCAATCAGCCCCAGCATTTT
>-|TRBV7-2|TRBJ2-1|many
CASSLGSLGSFF
TGTGCCAGCAGCTTAGGTTCTCTGGGATCCTTCTTC
>TRBD2|TRBV29-1|TRBJ2-1|-
CSLKRGANEQFF
TGCAGCCTGAAGCGGGGGGCCAATGAGCAGTTCTTC
>TRBD1|TRBV30|TRBJ2-7|-
CAWSFRGRVFYEQYF
TGTGCCTGGAGTTTCAGGGGGCGCGTGTTCTACGAGCAGTACTTC
>TRBD2|TRBV7-3|TRBJ2-1|few
CASSLVVGGDSYNEQFF
TGTGCCAGCAGCTTAGTAGTGGGAGGGGACTCCTACAATGAGCAGTTCTTC
>TRBD2|TRBV5-6|TRBJ2-5|-
CASSGPGTKETQYF
TGTGCCAGCAGCGGGCCCGGGACTAAGGAGACCCAGTACTTC
>TRBD1|TRBV7-9|TRBJ2-7|once
CASSLGQGPTYEQYF
TGTGCCAGCAGCTTAGGACAGGGACCTACCTACGAGCAGTACTTC
>-|TRBV7-9|TRBJ2-1|few
CASSPAASEKDEQFF
TGTGCCAGCAGCCCAGCTGCTAGCGAGAAGGATGAGCAGTTCTTC
>-|TRBV7-9|TRBJ2-2|few
CASSLAVVTGELFF
TGTGCCAGCAGCTTAGCGGTTGTCACCGGGGAGCTGTTTTTT
>-|TRBV12-3/TRBV12-4|TRBJ2-2|few
CASSLASWGTGELFF
TGTGCCAGCAGTTTAGCTAGCTGGGGAACCGGGGAGCTGTTTTTT
>-|TRBV5-1|TRBJ1-1|-
CASSLEGQGTTEAFF
TGCGCCAGCAGCTTGGAGGGCCAGGGGACAACTGAAGCTTTCTTT
>-|TRBV20-1|TRBJ2-3|few
CSARAQTTGTGKYF
TGCAGTGCTAGAGCCCAGACTACCGGGACTGGGAAGTATTTT
>-|TRBV11-2|TRBJ2-7|-
CASSLDGRYPSPYEQYF
TGTGCCAGCAGCCTCGATGGGAGGTACCCTTCTCCATACGAGCAGTACTTC
>TRBD1|TRBV29-1|TRBJ2-7|many
CSVSGGSSYEQYF
TGCAGCGTCTCAGGGGGTTCATCCTACGAGCAGTACTTC
>-|TRBV3-1|TRBJ2-5|many
CASSKWNRDETQYF
TGTGCCAGCAGTAAATGGAACAGGGACGAGACCCAGTACTTC
>-|TRBV7-9|TRBJ2-1|-
CTGKEVDEQFF
TGTACAGGGAAGGAAGTGGATGAGCAGTTCTTC
>-|TRBV6-2/TRBV6-3|TRBJ2-1|-
CASRTSNEQFF
TGTGCCAGCAGGACCTCCAATGAGCAGTTCTTC
>-|TRBV10-3|TRBJ1-2|-
CAIRGRIAYGYTF
TGCGCCATCCGGGGGCGGATTGCCTATGGCTACACCTTC
>TRBD2|TRBV11-2|TRBJ2-7|many
CASSLGRDAREQYF
TGTGCCAGCAGCCTTGGGAGGGATGCGAGGGAGCAGTACTTC
>TRBD2|TRBV20-1|TRBJ2-7|-
CSAAHSGRAPYEQYF
TGCAGTGCTGCCCATAGCGGGAGGGCCCCCTACGAGCAGTACTTC
>-|TRBV20-1|TRBJ1-5|few
CSASYTGNQPQHF
TGCAGTGCCAGCTACACGGGAAATCAGCCCCAGCATTTT
>-|TRBV7-9|TRBJ1-3|few
CASSLGASGNTIYF
TGTGCCAGCAGCTTAGGTGCCTCTGGAAACACCATATATTTT
>-|TRBV6-5|TRBJ1-5|-
CASTSRLYSNQPQHF
TGTGCCAGCACTTCCAGATTATATAGCAATCAGCCCCAGCATTTT
>TRBD2|TRBV24-1|TRBJ2-2|many
CATSRGEGTSFAGELFF
TGTGCCACCAGTCGCGGGGAGGGGACTAGCTTCGCCGGGGAGCTGTTTTTT
>-|TRBV6-5|TRBJ1-1|-
CASRWRGLNTEAFF
TGTGCCAGCCGTTGGAGGGGGTTGAACACTGAAGCTTTCTTT
>-|TRBV29-1|TRBJ2-3|-
CSVDIRETSTDTQYF
TGCAGCGTTGATATTCGGGAAACTAGCACAGATACGCAGTATTTT
>-|TRBV15|TRBJ2-5|-
CATSRDLAGAKETQYF
TGTGCCACCAGCAGAGATTTGGCAGGGGCAAAAGAGACCCAGTACTTC
>-|TRBV11-2|TRBJ2-1|many
CASSLVRGPYNEQFF
TGTGCCAGCAGCTTAGTGCGGGGGCCATACAATGAGCAGTTCTTC
>TRBD1|TRBV5-1|TRBJ2-2|-
CASSTGAAAGELFF
TGCGCCAGCAGCACAGGGGCCGCGGCCGGGGAGCTGTTTTTT
>-|TRBV7-8|TRBJ2-7|-
CASSLHASLPNEQYF
TGTGCCAGCAGCCTACACGCCTCGCTCCCCAACGAGCAGTACTTC
>TRBD2|TRBV29-1|TRBJ2-7|-
CSALIGGRAGEQYF
TGCAGCGCACTGATTGGCGGGAGGGCGGGCGAGCAGTACTTC
>-|TRBV27|TRBJ2-1|many
CASSSLPWGDIGNEQFF
TGTGCCAGCAGCTCTCTCCCTTGGGGGGATATTGGCAATGAGCAGTTCTTC
>TRBD1|TRBV3-1|TRBJ1-1|few
CASSQALTGGTEAFF
TGTGCCAGCAGCCAAGCACTAACAGGGGGAACTGAAGCTTTCTTT
>-|TRBV18|TRBJ1-1|many
CASSPAAGALAEAFF
TGTGCCAGCTCACCAGCGGCAGGGGCTCTGGCAGAAGCTTTCTTT
>-|TRBV5-4|TRBJ1-3|-
CASSPTSSSGNTIYF
TGTGCCAGCAGCCCGACCAGTTCCTCTGGAAACACCATATATTTT
>TRBD1|TRBV27|TRBJ2-1|many
CASSLSTGYTEQFF
TGTGCCAGCAGCTTATCGACAGGGTATACTGAGCAGTTCTTC
>-|TRBV20-1|TRBJ2-1|-
CSARQNVATNNEQSF
TGCAGTGCTAGGCAGAACGTAGCGACAAACAATGAGCAGTCCTTC
>-|TRBV18|TRBJ1-1|few
CASSPTAENTEAFF
TGTGCCAGCTCACCAACGGCAGAGAACACTGAAGCTTTCTTT
>-|TRBV29-1|TRBJ1-1|-
CSVVWQGGTEAFF
TGCAGCGTTGTCTGGCAGGGTGGTACTGAAGCTTTCTTT
>TRBD1|TRBV6-5|TRBJ1-5|few
CASSYLGTGGRTQPQHF
TGTGCCAGCAGTTACCTCGGGACAGGGGGCAGAACTCAGCCCCAGCATTTT
>-|TRBV15|TRBJ1-5|-
CATSRDGVGNQPQHF
TGTGCCACCAGCAGAGATGGTGTGGGCAATCAGCCCCAGCATTTT
>TRBD1|TRBV7-8|TRBJ2-5|many
CASSLAGTVVTQYF
TGTGCCAGCAGCTTAGCCGGGACAGTTGTGACCCAGTACTTC
>-|TRBV12-3/TRBV12-4|TRBJ2-2|-
CVTGPKVTGELFF
TGTGTCACTGGCCCAAAAGTCACCGGGGAGCTGTTTTTT
>TRBD1|TRBV18|TRBJ2-2|few
CASSPRSAQGADTGELFF
TGTGCCAGCTCACCACGATCGGCCCAGGGGGCGGACACCGGGGAGCTGTTTTTT
>TRBD2|TRBV12-3/TRBV12-4|TRBJ2-3|-
CASSLLAGGLTDTQYF
TGTGCCAGCAGTCTTCTAGCGGGGGGACTTACAGATACGCAGTATTTT
>-|TRBV10-3|TRBJ1-5|-
CAISESMTEPAPQHF
TGTGCCATCAGTGAGTCGATGACGGAACCTGCGCCCCAGCATTTT
>-|TRBV4-2|TRBJ2-1|-
CASSPKLAADRSSYNEQFF
TGTGCCAGCAGCCCCAAGTTGGCAGCGGACCGGAGCTCCTACAATGAGCAGTTCTTC
>-|TRBV11-2|TRBJ2-2|many
CASSLDRWGFGGELFF
TGTGCCAGCAGCTTAGATCGTTGGGGTTTCGGCGGGGAGCTGTTTTTT
>-|TRBV12-3/TRBV12-4|TRBJ1-2|few
CASSFQGNYGYTF
TGTGCCAGCAGTTTTCAGGGAAACTATGGCTACACCTTC
>TRBD2|TRBV20-1|TRBJ2-3|-
CSADLAGGTDTQYF
TGCAGTGCAGACCTAGCGGGGGGCACAGATACGCAGTATTTT
>-|TRBV5-1|TRBJ2-2|many
CASSLAQDGELFF
TGCGCCAGCAGCTTGGCGCAGGACGGGGAGCTGTTTTTT
>-|TRBV20-1|TRBJ2-5|-
CSARLRGAGETQYF
TGCAGTGCTAGACTCCGGGGAGCGGGCGAGACCCAGTACTTC